Listed here are 29 T cell receptor beta chains from one sample, sequenced in a study of blood T cell repertoires in COVID-19. Profiling relied on immunoSEQ multiplex PCR, and the TCRdb table lists in-frame clones only, not all of them. The data hold roughly 88,000 clones, with roughly 80% observed a single time. The specimen was peripheral blood. These receptors all stem from an elderly woman with acute or convalescent COVID-19.

The rearrangement links TRBV28 to TRBJ2-1, with 9 bases fitting TRBD1. Germline V CDR1 and CDR2: MDHEN, SYDVKM. The V and J ends lost 7 bases and 2 bases, in that order; junction bases with no gene match: 3. The CDR3 runs 14 residues. Written as DNA, the CDR3 is TGTGCCAGCACCCGACAGGGGGCCTACAATGAGCAGTTCTTC. It encodes CASTRQGAYNEQFF.

The V call is TRBV28, the J call TRBJ2-7; D gene ambiguous. CDR3 length: 13 amino acids. Germline-derived CDR1 and CDR2 are MDHEN and SYDVKM. The V and J ends lost 4 bases and 7 bases respectively, with 14 bases between them. CDR3 loop: CASSSPPTSEQYF. The CDR3 bases are TGTGCCAGCAGTTCCCCCCCGACAAGTGAGCAGTACTTC. Looking up the rest from reference TRBV28 and TRBJ2-7 gives the full variable domain: DVKVTQSSRYLVKRTGEKVFLECVQDMDHENMFWYRQDPGLGLRLIYFSYDVKMKEKGDIPEGYSVSREKKERFSLILESASTNQTSMYLCASSSPPTSEQYFGPGTRLTVT.

This CDR3 reads CASSLGLRANTEAFF. CDR3 sequence (DNA): TGTGCCAGCAGCTTGGGACTGAGGGCGAACACTGAAGCTTTCTTT. This chain connects TRBV5-6 to TRBJ1-1; D uncertain. Germline-derived CDR1 and CDR2 are SGHDT and YYEEEE. V lost 0 bases and J 1 base, leaving 10 bases between the germline ends. The CDR3 contains 15 residues.

The chain employs TRBV5-4 and TRBJ2-7; TRBD2 matches at 8 bases. CDR1 is SGHNT and CDR2 is YYREEE in the germline V gene (reference sequence). V lost 4 bases and J lost 4; bases outside the gene matches: 10. CDR3 length: 15 residues. CDR3 protein: CASSRPGGAEYEQYF. The CDR3 DNA is TGTGCCAGCAGCCGACCCGGGGGGGCGGAATACGAGCAGTACTTC. Drawing the rest from reference TRBV5-4 and TRBJ2-7, the complete variable domain is ETGVTQSPTHLIKTRGQQVTLRCSSQSGHNTVSWYQQALGQGPQFIFQYYREEENGRGNFPPRFSGLQFPNYSSELNVNALELDDSALYLCASSRPGGAEYEQYFGPGTRLTVT.

The rearrangement links TRBV23-1 to TRBJ1-1; D is unresolved. TRBV23-1 belongs to the ORF category, with a function that is uncertain. This CDR3 comprises 14 residues. Trimming pared 7 bases from V and 1 base from J, leaving 13 bases between. The CDR3 DNA reads as TGCGCCAGCACCAGGACGGGAACGAACACTGAAGCTTTCTTT. As protein: CASTRTGTNTEAFF.

The chain combines TRBV6-1 with TRBJ2-1; 9 bases match TRBD1. Germline V gene data show CDR1 as MNHNS and CDR2 as SASEGT. This CDR3 comprises 14 residues. The V gene end was trimmed by 6 bases and the J gene end by 4 bases; junction bases not matched to a gene: 4. The CDR3 here is CASRGTGSYNEQFF. The DNA of the CDR3 is TGTGCCAGCAGAGGGACAGGGTCATACAATGAGCAGTTCTTC.

The DNA for the CDR3 is TGTGCCAGCTGGCCGGCCGGGACATCGGGAGGCTACACCTTC. Encoded protein: CASWPAGTSGGYTF. The V call is TRBV27, the J call TRBJ1-2; a possible D gene is TRBD1 (6 bases). This CDR3 comprises 14 residues. Per the germline V gene, CDR1 is MNHEY and CDR2 is SMNVEV (reference sequence). V shed 8 bases and J shed 8 bases, with 21 bases lying between them.

The V and J genes are TRBV24-1 and TRBJ2-1, with 8 positions matching TRBD2. Per germline, CDR1 KGHDR and CDR2 SFDVKD. V trimming: 4 bases; J trimming: 2 bases; junction bases outside the gene matches: 6. The CDR3 contains 16 residues. This CDR3 reads CATSDPQAGAYNEQFF. The DNA for the CDR3 is TGTGCCACCAGTGACCCCCAAGCGGGGGCCTACAATGAGCAGTTCTTC.

This chain links TRBV27 with TRBJ1-2, with a weak D call TRBD1 (5 bases). Germline lookup yields CDR1 MNHEY and CDR2 SMNVEV (reference sequence). Trimming took off 6 bases at V and 2 bases at J, with 16 bases between the two ends. CDR3 length: 15 amino acids. In DNA form, the CDR3 reads TGTGCCAGCAGCACAAACTTTCAGGGAAACTATGGCTACACCTTC. Translation: CASSTNFQGNYGYTF.

The J gene is TRBJ1-5, the V gene TRBV27, with unresolved D. CDR1 MNHEY and CDR2 SMNVEV come from the germline V gene (reference sequence). The V gene lost 0 bases and the J gene lost 7 bases, with 19 bases spanning the gap. The CDR3 runs 17 residues. The CDR3 bases are TGTGCCAGCAGTTTATCCCAGGCTAGCGGGGTGAGGCAGCCCCAGCATTTT. It specifies CASSLSQASGVRQPQHF.

This clone was detected once. The genes are TRBV6-2 or TRBV6-3 and TRBJ1-6; D might be TRBD1 (5 bases). The CDR3 spans 13 residues. Trimming cost V 10 bases and J 6 bases, with 13 bases left between them. The germline gives CDR1 MNHEY, CDR2 SVGEGT. CDR3 nucleotide sequence: TGTGCCACCCGCCCGGGGGGTAATTCACCCCTCCACTTT. Amino acid sequence: CATRPGGNSPLHF.

The table lists this clone with a count of one. The chain has TRBV28 and TRBJ1-6, with D hard to call. Trimming shortened V by 4 bases and J by 9 bases, and 7 bases separated the two germline ends. Per the germline V gene, CDR1 is MDHEN and CDR2 is SYDVKM. This CDR3 contains 12 residues. Here the CDR3 reads CASSSGVSPLHF. CDR3 DNA sequence: TGTGCCAGCAGTTCCGGGGTTTCACCCCTCCACTTT.

The chain couples TRBV30 to TRBJ1-6; no clear D gene. The CDR3 totals 13 residues. V was trimmed by 1 base and J by 6 bases, leaving 7 bases between them. Germline V gene lookup returns CDR1 GTSNPN and CDR2 SVGIG (reference sequence). The CDR3 is CAWSELINSPLHF. CDR3 bases: TGTGCCTGGAGTGAACTGATTAATTCACCCCTCCACTTT. The entire variable domain, with the rest obtained from reference TRBV30 and TRBJ1-6, is as follows: SQTIHQWPATLVQPVGSPLSLECTVEGTSNPNLYWYRQAAGRGLQLLFYSVGIGQISSEVPQNLSASRPQDRQFILSSKKLLLSDSGFYLCAWSELINSPLHFGNGTRLTVT.

V is TRBV5-1 and J is TRBJ2-2; unclear D gene. Per germline, CDR1 SGHRS and CDR2 YFSETQ. V was pared by 4 bases and J by 1 base, with 11 bases between. This CDR3 spans 15 amino acids. CDR3 protein: CASSLRRQNTGELFF. The CDR3, as DNA: TGCGCCAGCAGCCTTCGCCGACAGAACACCGGGGAGCTGTTTTTT.

The rearrangement uses TRBV7-2 and TRBJ2-5; TRBD2 matches at 7 bases. Germline V gene sequence: CDR1 SGHTA, CDR2 FQGNSA. The CDR3 runs to 14 residues. Trimming at V came to 5 bases and at J to 5 bases, leaving 8 bases not matched to a gene. The CDR3 sequence is CASSLGRGYETQYF. CDR3 in DNA: TGTGCCAGCAGCCTGGGGCGGGGGTATGAGACCCAGTACTTC.

The chain uses TRBV15 and TRBJ1-1; D gene uncertain. This CDR3 comprises 13 residues. V shed 0 bases and J shed 4 bases, with 6 bases lying between them. Germline V gene lookup returns CDR1 LNHNV and CDR2 YYDKDF (reference sequence). The DNA of the CDR3 is TGTGCCACCAGCAGAGATACGGGCACTGAAGCTTTCTTT. It codes for CATSRDTGTEAFF.

The chain employs TRBV6-5 and TRBJ2-5; D is undetermined. The CDR3 covers 13 residues. CDR1 is MNHEY, CDR2 SVGAGI, per germline. V was pared by 7 bases and J by 0 bases, with 9 bases between. CDR3 DNA sequence: TGTGCCAGCAAGGTAGACAACCAAGAGACCCAGTACTTC. Its protein product is CASKVDNQETQYF.

CDR3 sequence: CASSPTWGATYEQYF. The CDR3 DNA is TGTGCCAGCAGCCCAACCTGGGGCGCTACCTACGAGCAGTACTTC. The chain recombines TRBV5-6 with TRBJ2-7; D perhaps matches TRBD1 (5 bases). Germline V gives CDR1 SGHDT, CDR2 YYEEEE. V was shortened by 4 bases and J by 2 bases, with 16 bases between the two germline ends. The CDR3 has 15 residues.

This chain uses TRBV11-3 with TRBJ2-1, with 8 bases identical to TRBD1. The CDR3 consists of 15 residues. Losses at the gene ends were 7 bases for V and 3 bases for J; bases not matched to a gene: 8. Germline assignment: CDR1 SGHNT and CDR2 YENEEA. The DNA of the CDR3 is TGTGCCAGCAAAAGACAGGGGTTAATCTACAATGAGCAGTTCTTC. Amino acids: CASKRQGLIYNEQFF.

Only a few counts were recorded for this clone. The rearrangement joins TRBV5-4 to TRBJ2-5; 7 nucleotides match TRBD1. The CDR3 is 14 amino acids. The J segment lost 5 bases and the V segment lost 4 bases, leaving 8 bases of the junction unmatched. Germline V gene sequence: CDR1 SGHNT, CDR2 YYREEE (reference sequence). The CDR3 DNA sequence: TGTGCCAGCAGCCTAGGTAGGGGGCAGGAGACCCAGTACTTC. It encodes CASSLGRGQETQYF.

The rearrangement uses TRBV4-1 and TRBJ2-2, with 11 nucleotides matching TRBD2. V shed 5 bases, J shed 3 bases, and the junction held 11 bases outside the gene matches. CDR1 is MGHRA, CDR2 YSYEKL, per germline. CDR3 length: 18 residues. CDR3 sequence: CASSYRLSGGGDTGELFF. The CDR3 region has the DNA TGCGCCAGCAGCTACCGTCTTAGCGGGGGGGGCGACACCGGGGAGCTGTTTTTT.

This sequence joins TRBV7-9 and TRBJ2-1; weak D call: TRBD2 (7 bases). V was shortened by 5 bases and J by 0 bases, with 14 bases between the two germline ends. Germline lookup yields CDR1 SEHNR and CDR2 FQNEAQ (reference sequence). The CDR3 has 16 amino acids. CDR3 sequence: CASSTQGGASYNEQFF. Written as DNA, the CDR3 is TGTGCCAGCAGCACCCAAGGGGGGGCCTCCTACAATGAGCAGTTCTTC.

This chain links TRBV28 with TRBJ2-2, with D perhaps matching TRBD1 (5 bases). The CDR3 consists of 15 residues. Germline V gives CDR1 MDHEN, CDR2 SYDVKM. Trimming shortened V by 2 bases and J by 3 bases, and 10 bases separated the two germline ends. The CDR3 DNA follows: TGTGCCAGCAGTTTAGTAGGGGCGGACACCGGGGAGCTGTTTTTT. It translates to CASSLVGADTGELFF.

The rearrangement joins TRBV5-1 to TRBJ2-7, with 8 positions matching TRBD1. J gave up 6 bases and V 7 bases, and 15 bases lay outside the gene matches. The CDR3 loop spans 15 amino acids. Germline loops: CDR1 SGHRS, CDR2 YFSETQ. For the CDR3, the DNA is TGCGCCAGCGGCGCCGGTAGGACAGGGACCTCCGAGCAGTACTTC. Protein sequence: CASGAGRTGTSEQYF.

The chain combines TRBV4-1 with TRBJ2-7, with 14 nucleotides matching TRBD2. Germline lookup yields CDR1 MGHRA and CDR2 YSYEKL. V shed 0 bases, J shed 2 bases, and the junction held 0 bases outside the gene matches. The CDR3 extends over 16 amino acids. In DNA form, the CDR3 reads TGCGCCAGCAGCCAAGAGGGACTAGCGGGGGCCTACGAGCAGTACTTC. Its protein is CASSQEGLAGAYEQYF.

This chain uses TRBV11-2 with TRBJ2-7; maybe TRBD1 (6 bases). Deletions cut 5 bases from V and 0 bases from J, with 14 bases between. CDR3 length: 15 amino acids. CDR1 is SGHAT and CDR2 is FQNNGV in the germline V gene. CDR3 sequence reads: CASSIRQVSSYEQYF. CDR3 in DNA: TGTGCCAGCAGCATTAGACAGGTGAGCTCCTACGAGCAGTACTTC.

The V and J genes are TRBV30 and TRBJ1-3; tentative D call: TRBD1 (5 bases). Germline-derived CDR1 and CDR2 are GTSNPN and SVGIG (reference sequence). V was trimmed by 5 bases and J by 4 bases, leaving 15 bases between them. The CDR3 is made up of 14 amino acids. Here the CDR3 DNA reads TGTGCCTGGGGAACCGGGACTGCGGGAAACACCATATATTTT. Translated: CAWGTGTAGNTIYF.

In its sample, this clone was seen once. J is TRBJ2-7 and V is TRBV30, with 7 positions matching TRBD1. The germline CDR1 and CDR2 sequences are GTSNPN and SVGIG (reference sequence). This CDR3 contains 13 residues. V gave up 3 bases and J gave up 5 bases; unmatched junction bases: 7. CDR3 DNA: TGTGCCTGGAGGAAAGGACAGGCCAACGAGCAGTACTTC. Residues: CAWRKGQANEQYF.

J is TRBJ1-2 and V is TRBV2; D remains unclear. The V end was cut by 3 bases, the J end by 5 bases, with 13 bases between. The CDR3 consists of 14 residues. The germline V gene encodes CDR1 SNHLY and CDR2 FYNNEI. This CDR3 reads CASSDTSGGYGYTF. The DNA for the CDR3 is TGTGCCAGCAGTGATACTTCGGGCGGGTATGGCTACACCTTC.